The present entry profiles one T cell receptor beta chain with its context. The data stem from a study of OX40 agonist ivuxolimab in advanced cancers. Using immunoSEQ multiplex PCR, the repertoire was profiled, and TCRdb retains in-frame clones only, with some absent. This sample has about 53,000 clones, with more than 70% found just once. V dropped 3 bases and J dropped 14 bases, with 17 bases sitting between them. Looked up from germline, CDR1 is LNHDA and CDR2 is SQIVND (reference sequence). CDR3 length: 13 residues. The rearrangement uses TRBV19 and TRBJ2-1; D is possibly TRBD2 (5 bases). The sample in question was CD4+ or CD8+ T cells sorted from blood, obtained in a trial of the OX40 agonist ivuxolimab. This receptor was taken from an adult with an advanced solid tumor such as melanoma, head and neck, liver or kidney cancer. CDR3 residues: CASSMLDSRPEFF. CDR3 nucleotide sequence: TGTGCCAGTAGTATGTTGGACTCCCGACCGGAGTTCTTC. The full variable domain, completed using reference TRBV19 and TRBJ2-1, is DGGITQSPKYLFRKEGQNVTLSCEQNLNHDAMYWYRQDPGQGLRLIYYSQIVNDFQKGDIAEGYSVSREKKESFPLTVTSAQKNPTAFYLCASSMLDSRPEFFGPGTRLTVL.